Following are 27 T cell receptor beta chains from one sample sequenced in a study of blood T cell repertoires in COVID-19. The protocol was immunoSEQ multiplex PCR, while the TCRdb copy is restricted to in-frame clones and leaves out a portion. The sample has 150,000 to 200,000 clones, around four fifths seen once. Sequencing was done on a sample of peripheral blood. These TCRs come from a man aged 25 to 40 with active or convalescent COVID-19.

This sequence joins TRBV9 and TRBJ2-1, with 11 bases identical to TRBD2. The CDR3 totals 16 residues. Germline lookup yields CDR1 SGDLS and CDR2 YYNGEE. Germline trimming cut 0 bases from V and 6 bases from J; bases unmatched to any gene: 5. CDR3 sequence reads: CASSVALAGGGNEQFF. DNA of the CDR3: TGTGCCAGCAGCGTAGCCCTAGCGGGAGGCGGCAATGAGCAGTTCTTC.

A single count supports this clone. This chain links TRBV6-2 or TRBV6-3 with TRBJ1-6, with D tentatively TRBD1 (6 bases). Germline V gives CDR1 MNHEY, CDR2 SVGEGT. The CDR3 covers 15 residues. The germline V and J ends were trimmed by 5 bases and 2 bases, with 10 bases remaining between them. The DNA of the CDR3 is TGTGCCAGCAGTGGACAGCGCCCCTATAATTCACCCCTCCACTTT. Translating gives CASSGQRPYNSPLHF.

The V gene is TRBV19, the J gene TRBJ1-2, with TRBD1 as a possible D gene (6 bases). V was cut by 6 bases and J by 1 base, with 12 bases left in between. CDR3 length equals 14 residues. Germline V lookup: CDR1 LNHDA, CDR2 SQIVND (reference sequence). This CDR3 is CASRLTGFNYGYTF. In DNA form, the CDR3 reads TGTGCCAGTAGACTCACAGGGTTTAACTATGGCTACACCTTC.

This clone was picked up one time. The chain has TRBV9 and TRBJ2-1, with 7 bases aligning to TRBD1. Per the germline V gene, CDR1 is SGDLS and CDR2 is YYNGEE. The CDR3 spans 16 residues. V dropped 0 bases and J dropped 4; count of bases not matched to a gene: 7. CDR3: CASSVEWAGGYNEQFF. CDR3 in DNA: TGTGCCAGCAGCGTAGAATGGGCAGGGGGTTACAATGAGCAGTTCTTC.

This rearrangement joins TRBV5-1 to TRBJ1-4, with TRBD1 matching over 9 bases. The V gene's germline CDR1 is SGHRS and CDR2 YFSETQ. The V and J ends lost 4 bases and 10 bases, in that order; junction bases with no gene match: 17. The CDR3 sequence is 17 residues long. The CDR3 DNA is TGCGCCAGCAGCCCCTCTCCTGAGGACAGGGGCACGGGAAAACTGTTTTTT. The encoded protein is CASSPSPEDRGTGKLFF.

V is TRBV24-1 and J is TRBJ2-1; TRBD1 aligns across 8 bases. Germline loops: CDR1 KGHDR, CDR2 SFDVKD. This CDR3 has 20 residues. V lost 4 bases and J lost 0; bases outside the gene matches: 16. CDR3 protein: CATSDPGQVPAGSSYNEQFF. The CDR3 region has the DNA TGTGCCACCAGTGACCCGGGACAGGTTCCCGCGGGGAGCTCCTACAATGAGCAGTTCTTC.

This rearrangement joins TRBV5-1 to TRBJ1-1; 9 bases are a match to TRBD1. Germline loops: CDR1 SGHRS, CDR2 YFSETQ. Losses at the gene ends were 4 bases for V and 0 bases for J; bases not matched to a gene: 7. The CDR3 is 16 amino acids. The CDR3 is CASSPGTGNMNTEAFF. The DNA of the CDR3 is TGCGCCAGCAGCCCCGGGACAGGGAATATGAACACTGAAGCTTTCTTT.

This sequence joins TRBV12-5 and TRBJ2-5; D is unresolved. Between the trimmed V and J ends, which lost 6 bases and 1 base, there was a span of 9 bases. Per the germline V gene, CDR1 is LGHNT and CDR2 is FRNRAP. The CDR3 sequence is 13 residues long. The CDR3 is CASGDGLQETQYF. The CDR3 DNA reads as TGTGCTAGTGGAGATGGCCTCCAAGAGACCCAGTACTTC.

This chain connects TRBV18 to TRBJ1-4; D not resolved. The V end was cut by 3 bases, the J end by 3 bases, with 8 bases between. The germline V gene encodes CDR1 KGHSH and CDR2 LQKENI. The CDR3 has 14 residues. CDR3 loop: CASSPGSSNEKLFF. The CDR3 DNA reads TGTGCCAGCTCACCCGGGTCCTCTAATGAAAAACTGTTTTTT.

The rearrangement links TRBV7-9 to TRBJ1-1; D not resolved. This CDR3 has 13 residues. Germline V lookup: CDR1 SEHNR, CDR2 FQNEAQ (reference sequence). V was pared by 6 bases and J by 2 bases, with 10 bases between. CDR3 residues: CASSYNSNTEAFF. The CDR3 nucleotides read TGTGCCAGCAGTTATAACAGTAACACTGAAGCTTTCTTT. The full variable domain, with the rest looked up from reference TRBV7-9 and TRBJ1-1, is DTGVSQNPRHKITKRGQNVTFRCDPISEHNRLYWYRQTLGQGPEFLTYFQNEAQLEKSRLLSDRFSAERPKGSFSTLEIQRTEQGDSAMYLCASSYNSNTEAFFGQGTRLTVV.

The CDR3 sequence: CASTGGLTEAFF. For the CDR3, the DNA is TGTGCCAGTACAGGGGGGCTGACTGAAGCTTTCTTT. V usage is TRBV7-9 and J usage is TRBJ1-1; 8 bases agree with TRBD1. V was clipped by 9 bases and J by 5 bases; unmatched bases: 5. This CDR3 contains 12 residues. Germline CDR1 reads SEHNR; CDR2 reads FQNEAQ (reference sequence).

The rearrangement joins TRBV5-1 to TRBJ2-3; 8 nucleotides align to TRBD1. This CDR3 is built from 16 residues. Germline trimming cut 5 bases from V and 0 bases from J; bases unmatched to any gene: 8. CDR1 and CDR2 from the germline V gene are SGHRS and YFSETQ. CDR3 loop: CASSKAQGASTDTQYF. CDR3 nucleotides: TGCGCCAGCAGTAAAGCGCAGGGGGCTAGCACAGATACGCAGTATTTT.

This sequence joins TRBV18 and TRBJ2-7; tentatively, D is TRBD2 (5 bases). V lost 0 bases to trimming and J lost 1 base, with 13 bases between them. The CDR3 is made up of 16 amino acids. The germline V gene encodes CDR1 KGHSH and CDR2 LQKENI. The CDR3 region is CASSPPILGLSYEQYF. The CDR3 DNA is TGTGCCAGCTCACCACCGATTTTAGGACTTTCCTACGAGCAGTACTTC.

A single count supports this clone. This chain uses TRBV2 with TRBJ1-1, with D perhaps TRBD1 (6 bases). From germline, CDR1 is SNHLY and CDR2 FYNNEI. This CDR3 has 14 amino acids. Between the trimmed V and J ends, which lost 2 bases and 5 bases, there was a span of 12 bases. The CDR3 is CASSESQGRTEAFF. Here the CDR3 DNA reads TGTGCCAGCAGTGAATCCCAGGGGAGAACTGAAGCTTTCTTT.

This clone was counted only a few times. The rearrangement links TRBV5-1 to TRBJ2-7; TRBD1 agrees at 7 bases. CDR3 length equals 16 residues. CDR1 and CDR2 from the germline V gene are SGHRS and YFSETQ. With V trimmed by 2 bases and J by 7 bases, 15 bases remained unmatched. CDR3 bases: TGCGCCAGCAGCTTACCCGAACAGGGGCGGATGAGGGAGCAGTACTTC. Protein sequence: CASSLPEQGRMREQYF.

The chain is built from TRBV7-9 and TRBJ2-1; D remains ambiguous. Trimming stripped 6 bases from V and 0 bases from J, with 12 bases between. Germline V CDR1 and CDR2: SEHNR, FQNEAQ (reference sequence). The CDR3 runs 15 residues. CDR3 bases: TGTGCCAGCAGTCCTCTCCCGAGCTCCTACAATGAGCAGTTCTTC. Translating it yields CASSPLPSSYNEQFF.

V gene TRBV5-1 combines with J gene TRBJ2-3, with D possibly TRBD1 on 6 matching bases. V shed 4 bases and J shed 0 bases, with 18 bases lying between them. Per germline, CDR1 SGHRS and CDR2 YFSETQ. This CDR3 has 17 amino acids. The CDR3 is CASSHSGTSTSTDTQYF. The CDR3 nucleotides are TGCGCCAGCAGCCATTCCGGGACATCGACTAGCACAGATACGCAGTATTTT.

This clone showed up just once. This chain links TRBV27 with TRBJ1-5; D uncertain. Germline V lookup: CDR1 MNHEY, CDR2 SMNVEV (reference sequence). The V end lost 6 bases, the J end lost 2 bases, and 14 bases lay between the germline ends. This CDR3 is 15 amino acids long. CDR3 region: CASRDLAYGNQPQHF. In DNA, the CDR3 is TGTGCCAGCAGGGACTTGGCCTACGGCAATCAGCCCCAGCATTTT.

The chain couples TRBV6-2 or TRBV6-3 to TRBJ1-1; a weak D match, TRBD1 (6 bases). Germline V gene data show CDR1 as MNHEY and CDR2 as SVGEGT. The CDR3 runs to 15 residues. Trimming removed 2 bases from V and 0 bases from J, with 10 bases in between. The CDR3 sequence is CASSYNGGLNTEAFF. CDR3 coding DNA: TGTGCCAGCAGTTACAACGGGGGGCTGAACACTGAAGCTTTCTTT.

V and J are TRBV6-5 and TRBJ2-7, with 7 bases identical to TRBD1. The CDR3 is 15 amino acids. The junction had 10 bases not matched to a gene; V was cut back by 6 bases and J by 2 bases. Germline loops: CDR1 MNHEY, CDR2 SVGAGI. CDR3 amino acids: CASRPYRQGAYEQYV. CDR3 coding DNA: TGTGCCAGCAGACCTTACAGACAGGGTGCCTACGAGCAGTACGTC.

The chain carries TRBV6-2 or TRBV6-3 and TRBJ2-3, with TRBD2 identical over 8 bases. The CDR3 runs to 19 residues. With V trimmed by 0 bases and J by 2 bases, 13 bases remained unmatched. Per the germline V gene, CDR1 is MNHEY and CDR2 is SVGEGT. The CDR3 reads CASSYSPPWVAGNTDTQYF. CDR3 nucleotide sequence: TGTGCCAGCAGTTACTCTCCCCCCTGGGTAGCGGGGAACACAGATACGCAGTATTTT.

The chain joins TRBV30 to TRBJ2-2, with TRBD2 matching 8 bases. The CDR3 consists of 17 residues. The J segment lost 3 bases and the V segment lost 3 bases, leaving 12 bases of the junction unmatched. The germline CDR1 and CDR2 sequences are GTSNPN and SVGIG (reference sequence). The CDR3 spells CAWSYKPGGGHTGELFF. For the CDR3, the DNA is TGTGCCTGGAGCTATAAACCGGGAGGGGGGCACACCGGGGAGCTGTTTTTT.

The rearrangement uses TRBV25-1 and TRBJ2-3, with TRBD2 identical over 9 bases. CDR3 size: 17 residues. CDR1 MGHDK and CDR2 SYGVNS come from the germline V gene. The trim removed 3 bases at V and 2 bases at J, leaving 9 bases unmatched. The CDR3 DNA follows: TGTGCCAGCAGTGATTATGTAGCGGGGGATCTCACAGATACGCAGTATTTT. Amino acid sequence: CASSDYVAGDLTDTQYF.

The chain recombines TRBV19 with TRBJ1-2, with 7 bases aligning to TRBD1. Trimming took 6 bases from V and 7 from J; bases not matched to a gene: 8. The CDR3 has 13 amino acids. Germline-derived CDR1 and CDR2 are LNHDA and SQIVND (reference sequence). The chain's CDR3 is CASSQDRVSGYTF. CDR3 nucleotide sequence: TGTGCCAGTAGCCAAGACAGGGTATCTGGCTACACCTTC.

The chain uses TRBV6-6 and TRBJ1-4; 8 nucleotides line up with TRBD1. Germline values: CDR1 MNHNY, CDR2 SVGAGI (reference sequence). The CDR3 loop spans 16 amino acids. J lost 0 bases, V lost 6 bases, and 6 bases had no gene match. CDR3 amino acids: CASRLQGGATNEKLFF. CDR3 bases: TGTGCCAGCAGGTTACAGGGGGGTGCAACTAATGAAAAACTGTTTTTT.

The J gene is TRBJ2-5, the V gene TRBV7-2, with 8 nucleotides matching TRBD2. The V and J ends lost 1 base and 5 bases, in that order; junction bases with no gene match: 9. Germline assignment: CDR1 SGHTA and CDR2 FQGNSA. The length of the CDR3 is 16 residues. CDR3 nucleotides: TGTGCCAGCAGCTTAGTATCGAGCGGGAGCGGGGAGACCCAGTACTTC. Its translation is CASSLVSSGSGETQYF.

V is TRBV3-1 (or the pseudogene TRBV3-2) and J is TRBJ2-3; 12 nucleotides align to TRBD2. The CDR3 sequence is 18 residues long. In germline, CDR1 is LGHDT, CDR2 YNNKEL (reference sequence). Unmatched junction bases numbered 11, after V lost 2 bases and J lost 5 bases. The CDR3 is CASSQQVPLAGGGDTQYF. In nucleotides, the CDR3 is TGTGCCAGCAGCCAACAAGTACCACTAGCGGGAGGCGGAGATACGCAGTATTTT.